This TCR beta chain was profiled in a study of coeliac disease. Study summary: Coeliac patients had active, refractory type I, or gluten-free-diet-controlled disease.

Some clones are missing from TCRdb's copy, which holds only in-frame ones; the method was immunoSEQ multiplex PCR. Altogether 3,000 to 4,000 clones are present, around 70% being singletons, with the ten largest covering more than 5%. On this clone itself: Antigen specificity is unknown.

Points from the study as a whole: Lower clonality than controls marked TRB and TRG repertoires from active celiac intraepithelial and lamina propria samples. Intraepithelial and lamina propria fractions were not highly pure, so cross-contamination was possible.

CDR1 and CDR2 from the germline V gene are SGHTA and FQGNSA. After removal of 5 bases from V and 9 bases from J, the junction contained 14 bases not matched to a gene. There are 16 residues in the CDR3. The sample comprised intraepithelial lymphocytes from the gut. V and J are TRBV7-2 and TRBJ2-1; 9 bases are shared with TRBD2. The receptor comes from an older woman with active celiac disease. The CDR3 loop is CASSVALSGGQGEQFF. The CDR3 DNA sequence: TGTGCCAGCAGCGTTGCCCTTAGCGGGGGTCAGGGTGAGCAGTTCTTC.